The T cell receptor (beta chain) described here comes from a study of blood T cell repertoires in COVID-19. At the level of the study: Spain, Italy and the United States supplied samples that represented acute and convalescent COVID-19.

The germline V gene has CDR1 SGHTA and CDR2 FQGNSA. V lost 4 bases and J 4 bases, leaving 19 bases between the germline ends. The CDR3 totals 17 residues. TCRdb's copy holds only in-frame clones and misses some; the assay was immunoSEQ multiplex PCR. The repertoire holds some 270,000 clones, with about 84% as singletons. This clone was counted between two and nine times. The sequence was collected from a woman aged 80 or older with COVID-19, enrolled during active disease. This rearrangement joins TRBV7-2 to TRBJ2-2; TRBD1 might be the D (6 bases). Sequences were obtained from peripheral blood. CDR3 loop: CASSSPPGTGRTGELFF. CDR3 DNA sequence: TGTGCCAGCAGCTCCCCCCCCGGCACAGGGCGCACCGGGGAGCTGTTTTTT.